The present T cell receptor beta chain was sequenced within a study of cytomegalovirus exposure and HLA in healthy donors. Germline V lookup: CDR1 SEHNR, CDR2 FQNEAQ (reference sequence). The V end was cut by 5 bases, the J end by 1 base, with 14 bases between. The CDR3 consists of 15 residues. The PCR employed 60 Vbeta primers together with 13 Jbeta primers. Profiled with immunoSEQ multiplex PCR; TCRdb holds only in-frame clones, not every one. The profile shows 50,000 or so clones, more than 60% of them singletons. This TCR derives from a woman aged 35 to 49 in good health and CMV-seropositive. Sequencing was carried out using PBMCs. The V call is TRBV7-9, the J call TRBJ1-1; TRBD1 is a possible D gene (6 bases). The CDR3 loop reads CASSHRVWGNTEAFF. The CDR3 nucleotides are TGTGCCAGCAGCCACAGGGTCTGGGGGAACACTGAAGCTTTCTTT.